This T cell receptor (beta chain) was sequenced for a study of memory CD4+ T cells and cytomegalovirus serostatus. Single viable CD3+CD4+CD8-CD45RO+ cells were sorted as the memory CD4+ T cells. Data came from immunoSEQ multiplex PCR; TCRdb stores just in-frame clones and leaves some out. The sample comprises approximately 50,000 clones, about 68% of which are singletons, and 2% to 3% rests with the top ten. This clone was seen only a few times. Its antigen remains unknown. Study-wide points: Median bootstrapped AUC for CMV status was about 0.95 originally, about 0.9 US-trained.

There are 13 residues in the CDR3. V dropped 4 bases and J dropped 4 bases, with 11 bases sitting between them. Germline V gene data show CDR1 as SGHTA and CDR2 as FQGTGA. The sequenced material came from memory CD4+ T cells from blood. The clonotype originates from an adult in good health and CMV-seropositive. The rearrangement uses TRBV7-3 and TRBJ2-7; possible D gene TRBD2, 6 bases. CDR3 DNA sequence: TGTGCCAGCAGCTCCAATCGGGGGTACGAGCAGTACTTC. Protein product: CASSSNRGYEQYF.